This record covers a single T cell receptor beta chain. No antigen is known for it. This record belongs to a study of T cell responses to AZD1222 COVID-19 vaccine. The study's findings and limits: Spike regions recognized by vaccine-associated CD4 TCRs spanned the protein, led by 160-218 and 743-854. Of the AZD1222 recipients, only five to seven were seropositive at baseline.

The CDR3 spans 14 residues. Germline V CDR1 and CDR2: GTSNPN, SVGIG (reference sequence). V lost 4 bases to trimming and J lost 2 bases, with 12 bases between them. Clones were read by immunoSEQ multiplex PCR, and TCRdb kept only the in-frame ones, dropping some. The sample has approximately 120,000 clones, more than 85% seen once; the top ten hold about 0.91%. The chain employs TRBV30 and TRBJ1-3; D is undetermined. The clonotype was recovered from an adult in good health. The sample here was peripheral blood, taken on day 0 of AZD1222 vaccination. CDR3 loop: CAWNIQDPGNTIYF. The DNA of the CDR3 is TGTGCCTGGAACATCCAGGACCCTGGAAACACCATATATTTT.